This entry is about one T cell receptor (beta chain). Its antigen is unknown. Generated by immunoSEQ multiplex PCR, the TCRdb table keeps only in-frame clones and is missing some. The profile shows around 70,000 clones, just over 90% of them singletons. The sample originates from a study of OX40 agonist ivuxolimab in advanced cancers. As for the study in general: The patients received ivuxolimab by intravenous route every 2 weeks at 0.01 to 10 mg/kg. The study, taken as a whole, reports: At 0.1 to 3.0 mg/kg, CD4+ and CD8+ blood T cells expanded clonally by week 6.

The CDR3 length is 17 residues. V shed 2 bases, J shed 5 bases, and the junction held 12 bases outside the gene matches. CDR1 SGHNT and CDR2 YYREEE come from the germline V gene (reference sequence). Sequencing used CD4+ or CD8+ T cells sorted from blood, obtained in a trial of the OX40 agonist ivuxolimab. The V and J genes are TRBV5-4 and TRBJ2-5; TRBD1 aligns across 10 bases. The TCR originated in an adult with an advanced solid tumor such as melanoma, head and neck, liver or kidney cancer. The CDR3 DNA reads TGTGCCAGCAGCTTAGGGACAGGGGCCTCGGTACCGGAGACCCAGTACTTC. Encoded protein: CASSLGTGASVPETQYF.